The 21 T cell receptor beta chains reported below all come from one sample, sequenced in a study of T cells in Graves' hyperthyroidism and ophthalmopathy (dated by TCRdb to 2018 to 2020). Libraries were built with multiplex PCR. Sequencing instrument: Illumina HiSeq 2000. The TCR beta CDR3 regions were amplified from RNA transcripts. The first round of RT-PCR for the TCR CDR3 was performed with the HTBI primer set and the Qiagen OneStep RT-PCR kit. TCRdb ran its own pipeline on the public reads, namely fastp trimming at Q25 and MiXCR clone calling, and kept in-frame beta chains. Here each entry gathers all rows of one CDR3 protein and keeps the most common genes and DNA. This sample is represented by about 500,000 distinct CDR3 sequences; roughly 16% of them were singletons. The ten top clones hold 25% to 30% of the sample. The sample was blood. The receptors come from a young woman with Graves' ophthalmopathy.

The gene calls are TRBV7-9 and TRBJ1-6, with no clear D. Trimming cost V 2 bases and J 9 bases, with 5 bases left between them. The germline gives CDR1 SEHNR, CDR2 FQNEAQ (reference sequence). The CDR3 covers 12 residues. DNA for the CDR3: TGTGCCAGCAGCTTAATGTCTTCACCCCTCCACTTT. The encoded protein is CASSLMSSPLHF.

Only a few counts were recorded for this clonotype. The rearrangement uses TRBV9 and TRBJ2-2; D possibly corresponds to TRBD2 (5 bases). The CDR3 loop spans 17 amino acids. V dropped 1 base and J dropped 4 bases, with 17 bases sitting between them. From germline, CDR1 is SGDLS and CDR2 YYNGEE. For the CDR3, the DNA is TGTGCCAGCAGCGTAACCCCCTCGGGGTTCGGCACCGGGGAGCTGTTTTTT. Encoded protein: CASSVTPSGFGTGELFF.

This clonotype was counted ten times or more. The chain couples TRBV7-8 to TRBJ2-7; 12 nucleotides agree with TRBD2. The V gene's germline CDR1 is SGHVS and CDR2 FQNEAQ. Losses at the gene ends were 3 bases for V and 0 bases for J; bases not matched to a gene: 3. The CDR3 sequence is 16 residues long. The CDR3 DNA follows: TGTGCCAGCAGCTTGCCGACTAGCGGGAGCTCCTACGAGCAGTACTTC. Translated: CASSLPTSGSSYEQYF.

This clonotype was counted ten times or more. The chain has TRBV20-1 and TRBJ1-4; D gene ambiguous. The V and J ends lost 3 bases and 5 bases respectively, with 7 bases between them. The CDR3 contains 12 residues. Germline CDR1 DFQATT, CDR2 SNEGSKA (reference sequence). Here the CDR3 reads CSASSQNEKLFF. Here the CDR3 DNA reads TGCAGTGCTAGTTCGCAGAATGAAAAACTGTTTTTT.

This clonotype has just a few counts. This CDR3 reads CASSFWGGEQFF. The CDR3 DNA is TGTGCCAGCAGCTTCTGGGGGGGTGAGCAGTTCTTC. The chain employs TRBV7-2 and TRBJ2-1; TRBD2 matches 7 bases. Germline V gene lookup returns CDR1 SGHTA and CDR2 FQGNSA. CDR3 length: 12 residues. The V gene end was trimmed by 3 bases and the J gene end by 9 bases; junction bases not matched to a gene: 2.

The chain combines TRBV5-1 with TRBJ2-4; a weak D match, TRBD1 (6 bases). V lost 2 bases, J lost 7 bases, and 19 bases lay in between. Germline-derived CDR1 and CDR2 are SGHRS and YFSETQ. CDR3 size: 16 residues. This chain's CDR3 is CASSFGTPQSSNIQYF. As DNA, the CDR3 is TGCGCCAGCAGCTTTGGGACACCCCAAAGTTCGAACATTCAGTACTTC.

In its sample, this clonotype was seen many times. V usage is TRBV7-9 and J usage is TRBJ2-1, with D possibly being TRBD1 or TRBD2 (5 bases each). From germline, CDR1 is SEHNR and CDR2 FQNEAQ (reference sequence). Between the trimmed V and J ends, which lost 1 base and 8 bases, there was a span of 9 bases. The CDR3 runs 13 residues. CDR3 nucleotide sequence: TGTGCCAGCAGCTTAGGGGGGATGGATGAGCAGTTCTTC. It is translated as CASSLGGMDEQFF.

The chain couples TRBV6-2 or TRBV6-3 to TRBJ2-1, with 12 bases fitting TRBD2. Germline CDR1 is MNHEY and CDR2 is SVGEGT. J gave up 7 bases and V 5 bases, and 6 bases lay outside the gene matches. The CDR3 consists of 15 residues. The CDR3: CASSKTSGRSNEQFF. For the CDR3, the DNA is TGTGCCAGCAGTAAGACTAGCGGGAGAAGTAATGAGCAGTTCTTC.

A word on this clonotype: The CDR3 carries no conserved terminal phenylalanine or tryptophan, so it likely arises from a read error. The chain uses TRBV10-1 and TRBJ2-1; TRBD2 matches 7 bases. CDR1 and CDR2 (germline): WNHNN, SYGVQD (reference sequence). V was pared by 8 bases and J by 3 bases, with 7 bases of the junction left unmatched. The CDR3 is 14 amino acids. CDR3 nucleotide sequence: TGCGCCAGCCCCAAGACTAGCAACTACAATGAGCAGTTCCTC. Amino acids: CASPKTSNYNEQFL.

This clonotype was counted at least ten times. The V and J genes are TRBV20-1 and TRBJ2-3; D is undetermined. Trimming stripped 6 bases from V and 0 bases from J, with 16 bases between. CDR1 and CDR2 from the germline V gene are DFQATT and SNEGSKA (reference sequence). CDR3 length: 15 residues. CDR3 in amino acids: CSAPSRGSSTDTQYF. In DNA, the CDR3 is TGCAGTGCCCCATCCCGCGGTAGCAGCACAGATACGCAGTATTTT.

This clonotype was found many times. The chain links TRBV18 to TRBJ2-1, with D unresolved. Germline assignment: CDR1 KGHSH and CDR2 LQKENI. Trimming removed 1 base from V and 4 bases from J, with 11 bases in between. The CDR3 consists of 15 residues. CDR3 amino acids: CASSPQSDGYNEQFF. CDR3 DNA sequence: TGTGCCAGCTCACCACAGTCCGACGGATACAATGAGCAGTTCTTC.

The rearrangement uses TRBV20-1 and TRBJ2-5; 7 bases align to TRBD2. The junction had 2 bases not matched to a gene; V was cut back by 3 bases and J by 1 base. Germline V gene data show CDR1 as DFQATT and CDR2 as SNEGSKA (reference sequence). The CDR3 consists of 13 residues. This CDR3 is CSASWTSQETQYF. In DNA form, the CDR3 reads TGCAGTGCTAGTTGGACTAGCCAAGAGACCCAGTACTTC.

The chain links TRBV30 to TRBJ2-2; D is perhaps TRBD2 (5 bases). CDR1 and CDR2 (germline): GTSNPN, SVGIG (reference sequence). The CDR3 has 14 residues. Trimming shortened V by 3 bases and J by 1 base, and 9 bases separated the two germline ends. The CDR3 region is CAWRVAWNTGELFF. CDR3 DNA sequence: TGTGCCTGGAGAGTAGCGTGGAACACCGGGGAGCTGTTTTTT.

The V and J genes are TRBV20-1 and TRBJ1-2, with D possibly TRBD1 on 5 matching bases. Germline CDR1 is DFQATT and CDR2 is SNEGSKA (reference sequence). The CDR3 sequence is 11 residues long. The V end was cut by 3 bases, the J end by 4 bases, with 6 bases between. The CDR3 protein is CSARGTYGYTF. CDR3 in DNA: TGCAGTGCTAGGGGGACCTATGGCTACACCTTC.

At least ten counts were recorded for this clonotype. The rearrangement uses TRBV2 and TRBJ2-7, with 9 bases aligning to TRBD2. Germline CDR1 is SNHLY and CDR2 is FYNNEI. The CDR3 has 15 amino acids. The V and J ends lost 1 base and 5 bases, in that order; junction bases with no gene match: 6. CDR3 residues: CASSEDLAGFDEQYF. The CDR3 nucleotides read TGTGCCAGCAGTGAAGACCTAGCGGGATTCGACGAGCAGTACTTC.

In this sample, this clonotype turned up a few times. The chain couples TRBV15 to TRBJ2-3; D is ambiguous. V was clipped by 1 base and J by 3 bases, with 14 bases between them. Per the germline V gene, CDR1 is LNHNV and CDR2 is YYDKDF (reference sequence). This CDR3 comprises 16 residues. The CDR3, as DNA: TGTGCCACCAGCAGAGGGGATAAAAGGGCGACAGATACGCAGTATTTT. As protein: CATSRGDKRATDTQYF.

This clonotype was seen a handful of times. CDR3 residues: CASSATGVDVDEQFF. The CDR3 coding sequence is TGCGCCAGCAGTGCTACGGGAGTGGACGTGGATGAGCAGTTCTTC. The chain has TRBV10-2 and TRBJ2-1, with D possibly being TRBD2 (6 bases). Deletions cut 4 bases from V and 8 bases from J, with 18 bases between. CDR3 size: 15 residues. Germline V gene lookup returns CDR1 WSHSY and CDR2 SAAADI.

This clonotype has only a few counts. The chain joins TRBV5-6 to TRBJ2-1; perhaps TRBD2 as D (5 bases). The CDR3 has 14 residues. V was trimmed by 1 base and J by 7 bases, leaving 12 bases between them. Germline V gene sequence: CDR1 SGHDT, CDR2 YYEEEE. The CDR3 sequence: CASSLIGRVNEQFF. The CDR3 region has the DNA TGTGCCAGCAGCTTGATTGGGCGGGTGAATGAGCAGTTCTTC.

This clonotype was seen more than once but under ten times. The chain uses TRBV4-1 and TRBJ2-1; D tentatively fits TRBD1 or TRBD2 (6 bases each). Germline assignment: CDR1 MGHRA and CDR2 YSYEKL. Trimming shortened V by 0 bases and J by 9 bases, and 24 bases separated the two germline ends. This CDR3 has 18 amino acids. CDR3 sequence: CASSQDRGLAPTSSEQFF. The CDR3 DNA is TGCGCCAGCAGCCAAGATCGGGGGCTTGCCCCCACGTCGTCTGAGCAGTTCTTC.

The table lists this clonotype with a few counts. V is TRBV29-1 and J is TRBJ1-6, with D possibly being TRBD1 (5 bases). This CDR3 region has 14 residues. CDR1 and CDR2 from the germline V gene are SQVTM and ANQGSEA. Trimming cost V 0 bases and J 9 bases, with 12 bases left between them. The CDR3 nucleotides read TGCAGCGTTGAAGACGGAGTCGGGGGTTCACCCCTCCACTTT. Protein product: CSVEDGVGGSPLHF. The complete variable domain, with remaining parts taken from reference TRBV29-1 and TRBJ1-6, reads SAVISQKPSRDICQRGTSLTIQCQVDSQVTMMFWYRQQPGQSLTLIATANQGSEATYESGFVIDKFPISRPNLTFSTLTVSNMSPEDSSIYLCSVEDGVGGSPLHFGNGTRLTVT.

This clonotype appeared many times. The chain couples TRBV30 to TRBJ1-1; D is unresolved. Trimming left V 1 base short and J 2 bases short, with 8 bases between. CDR1 is GTSNPN and CDR2 is SVGIG in the germline V gene (reference sequence). The CDR3 consists of 13 residues. The CDR3 DNA reads TGTGCCTGGAGTGGAGGGTTCAACACTGAAGCTTTCTTT. Protein sequence: CAWSGGFNTEAFF.